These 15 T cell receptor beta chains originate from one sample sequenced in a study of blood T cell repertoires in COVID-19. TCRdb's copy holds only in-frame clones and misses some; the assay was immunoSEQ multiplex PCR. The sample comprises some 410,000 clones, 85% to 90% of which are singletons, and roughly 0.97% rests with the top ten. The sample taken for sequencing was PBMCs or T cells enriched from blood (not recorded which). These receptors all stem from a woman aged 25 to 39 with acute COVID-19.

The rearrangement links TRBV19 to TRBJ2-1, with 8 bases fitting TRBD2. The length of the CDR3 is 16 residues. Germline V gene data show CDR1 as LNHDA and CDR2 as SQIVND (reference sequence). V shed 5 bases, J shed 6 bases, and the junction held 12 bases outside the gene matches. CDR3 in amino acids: CASSHEEGTRVNEQFF. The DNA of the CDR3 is TGTGCCAGTAGTCATGAAGAAGGGACTAGGGTCAATGAGCAGTTCTTC.

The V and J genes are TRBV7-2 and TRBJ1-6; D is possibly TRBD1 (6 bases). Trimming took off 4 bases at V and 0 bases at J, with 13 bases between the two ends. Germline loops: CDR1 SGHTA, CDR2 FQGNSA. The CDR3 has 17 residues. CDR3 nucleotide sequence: TGTGCCAGCAGCTCCCTGGGGGGGGCCTCCTATAATTCACCCCTCCACTTT. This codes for CASSSLGGASYNSPLHF.

The CDR3 DNA sequence: TGTGCCAGCAGTCCCACAGGGGTCGGGCAAAACTATGGCTACACCTTC. This translates into CASSPTGVGQNYGYTF. V and J are TRBV27 and TRBJ1-2; 7 positions match TRBD1. This CDR3 comprises 16 residues. The germline V gene has CDR1 MNHEY and CDR2 SMNVEV (reference sequence). J gave up 2 bases and V 5 bases, and 11 bases lay outside the gene matches.

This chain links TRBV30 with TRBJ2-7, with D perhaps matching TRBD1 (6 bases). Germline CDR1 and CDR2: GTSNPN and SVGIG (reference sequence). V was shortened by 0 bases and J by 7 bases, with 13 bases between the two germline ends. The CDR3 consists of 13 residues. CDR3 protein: CAWSVSGGDEQYF. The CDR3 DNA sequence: TGTGCCTGGAGTGTATCTGGGGGCGATGAGCAGTACTTC.

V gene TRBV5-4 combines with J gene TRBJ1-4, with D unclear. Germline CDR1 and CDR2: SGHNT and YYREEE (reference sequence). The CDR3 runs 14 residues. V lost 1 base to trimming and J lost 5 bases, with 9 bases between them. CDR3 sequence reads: CASSLLGENEKLFF. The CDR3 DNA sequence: TGTGCCAGCAGCTTGCTGGGAGAGAATGAAAAACTGTTTTTT.

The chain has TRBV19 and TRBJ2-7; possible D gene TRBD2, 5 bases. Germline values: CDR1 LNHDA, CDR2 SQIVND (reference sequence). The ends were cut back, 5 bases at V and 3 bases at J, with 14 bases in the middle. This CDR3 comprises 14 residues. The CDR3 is CASSDGPRDYEQYF. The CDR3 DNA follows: TGTGCCAGTAGTGACGGGCCCCGGGACTACGAGCAGTACTTC.

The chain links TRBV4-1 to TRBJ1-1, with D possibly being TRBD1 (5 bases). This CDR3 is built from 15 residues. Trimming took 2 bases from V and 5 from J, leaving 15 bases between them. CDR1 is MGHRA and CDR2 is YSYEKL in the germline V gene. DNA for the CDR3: TGCGCCAGCAGCCAACAGGGTAGCATGGGAACTGAAGCTTTCTTT. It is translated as CASSQQGSMGTEAFF.

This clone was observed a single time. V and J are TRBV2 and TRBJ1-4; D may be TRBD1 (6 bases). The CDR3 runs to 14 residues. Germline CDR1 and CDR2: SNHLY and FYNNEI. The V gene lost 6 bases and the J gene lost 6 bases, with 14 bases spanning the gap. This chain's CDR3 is CASSGTRPDEKLFF. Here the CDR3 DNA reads TGTGCCAGCAGCGGGACAAGGCCTGATGAAAAACTGTTTTTT.

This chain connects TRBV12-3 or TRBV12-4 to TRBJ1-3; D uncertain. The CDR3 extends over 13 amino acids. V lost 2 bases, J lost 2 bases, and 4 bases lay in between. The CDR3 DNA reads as TGTGCCAGCAGTTTATTCACTGGAAACACCATATATTTT. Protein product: CASSLFTGNTIYF.

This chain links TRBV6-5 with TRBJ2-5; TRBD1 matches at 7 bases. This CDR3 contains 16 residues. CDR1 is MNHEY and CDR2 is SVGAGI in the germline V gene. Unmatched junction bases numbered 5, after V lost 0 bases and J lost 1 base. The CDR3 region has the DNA TGTGCCAGCAGTTACTCGGCACAGGGGACCCAAGAGACCCAGTACTTC. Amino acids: CASSYSAQGTQETQYF.

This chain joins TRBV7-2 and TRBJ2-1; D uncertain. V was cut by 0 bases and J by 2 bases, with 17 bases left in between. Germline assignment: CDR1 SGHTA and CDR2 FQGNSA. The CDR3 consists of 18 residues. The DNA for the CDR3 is TGTGCCAGCAGCTTAGCAGTCCTGAATCCGGAGCCCTACAATGAGCAGTTCTTC. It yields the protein CASSLAVLNPEPYNEQFF. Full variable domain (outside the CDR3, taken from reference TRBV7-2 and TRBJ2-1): GAGVSQSPSNKVTEKGKDVELRCDPISGHTALYWYRQSLGQGLEFLIYFQGNSAPDKSGLPSDRFSAERTGGSVSTLTIQRTQQEDSAVYLCASSLAVLNPEPYNEQFFGPGTRLTVL.

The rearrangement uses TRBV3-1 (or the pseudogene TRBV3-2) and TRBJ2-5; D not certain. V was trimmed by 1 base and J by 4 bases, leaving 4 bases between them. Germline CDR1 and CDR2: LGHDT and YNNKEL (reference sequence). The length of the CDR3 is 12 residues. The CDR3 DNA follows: TGTGCCAGCAGCCAAGGGCCAGAGACCCAGTACTTC. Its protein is CASSQGPETQYF.

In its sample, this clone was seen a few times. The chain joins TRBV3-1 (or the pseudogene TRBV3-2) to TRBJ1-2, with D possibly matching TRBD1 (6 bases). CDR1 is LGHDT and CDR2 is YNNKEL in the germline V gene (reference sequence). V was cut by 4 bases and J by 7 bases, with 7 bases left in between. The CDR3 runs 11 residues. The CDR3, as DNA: TGTGCCAGCAGCCTACAGGGTGGCTACACCTTC. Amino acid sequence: CASSLQGGYTF.

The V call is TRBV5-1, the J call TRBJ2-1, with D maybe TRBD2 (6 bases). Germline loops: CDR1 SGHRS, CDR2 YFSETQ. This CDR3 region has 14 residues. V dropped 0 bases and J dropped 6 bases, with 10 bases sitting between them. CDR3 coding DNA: TGCGCCAGCAGCTTGGCGGCTAGCGCCAATGAGCAGTTCTTC. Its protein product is CASSLAASANEQFF.

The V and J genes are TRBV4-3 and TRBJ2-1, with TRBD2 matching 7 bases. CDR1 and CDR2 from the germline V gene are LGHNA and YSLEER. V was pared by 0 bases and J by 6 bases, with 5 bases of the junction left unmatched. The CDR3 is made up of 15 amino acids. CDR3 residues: CASSQDGLGINEQFF. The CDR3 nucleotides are TGCGCCAGCAGCCAAGACGGACTAGGGATCAATGAGCAGTTCTTC.